Presented here are 11 T cell receptor beta chains from one specimen sequenced in a study of technical replicates of blood from several donors. Repertoires were generated with immunoSEQ multiplex PCR, while TCRdb's copy carries only in-frame clones and drops some. Of roughly 79,000 clones listed, just under 95% are singletons. Sequencing was done on a sample of T cells isolated from PBMCs. The receptors shown here come from a human donor in good health.

The CDR3: CASSHDSMNTEAFF. Here the CDR3 DNA reads TGTGCCAGCAGCCACGACAGTATGAACACTGAAGCTTTCTTT. J is TRBJ1-1 and V is TRBV7-9; weak D call: TRBD1 (5 bases). Trimming pared 5 bases from V and 0 bases from J, leaving 10 bases between. This CDR3 contains 14 residues. Germline V gene sequence: CDR1 SEHNR, CDR2 FQNEAQ (reference sequence).

V is TRBV6-1 and J is TRBJ1-5; D might be TRBD1 (6 bases). Germline values: CDR1 MNHNS, CDR2 SASEGT. V lost 7 bases and J 1 base, leaving 14 bases between the germline ends. This CDR3 has 15 residues. The CDR3 bases are TGTGCCAGCAAAACTGCCGGACAGAGCAATCAGCCCCAGCATTTT. Translating gives CASKTAGQSNQPQHF.

V is TRBV5-4 and J is TRBJ2-7; 8 bases align to TRBD1. CDR3 size: 13 residues. Germline values: CDR1 SGHNT, CDR2 YYREEE (reference sequence). The V gene end was trimmed by 4 bases and the J gene end by 5 bases; junction bases not matched to a gene: 5. The DNA of the CDR3 is TGTGCCAGCAGCCCCCGGACAGGGAACGAGCAGTACTTC. Translated: CASSPRTGNEQYF.

V gene TRBV27 combines with J gene TRBJ1-1; D not resolved. The CDR3 spans 11 residues. Germline CDR1 MNHEY, CDR2 SMNVEV (reference sequence). Trimming shortened V by 8 bases and J by 1 base, and 5 bases separated the two germline ends. The CDR3 loop reads CASRGNTEAFF. DNA for the CDR3: TGTGCCAGCCGGGGGAACACTGAAGCTTTCTTT.

V usage is TRBV11-2 and J usage is TRBJ2-7, with 7 bases matching TRBD2. CDR1 and CDR2 (germline): SGHAT, FQNNGV. V gave up 2 bases and J gave up 3 bases; unmatched junction bases: 10. The CDR3 extends over 16 amino acids. Written as DNA, the CDR3 is TGTGCCAGCAGCTTAACGGACCTCGGGACTAACTACGAGCAGTACTTC. This encodes CASSLTDLGTNYEQYF. Full variable domain (remainder filled in from reference TRBV11-2 and TRBJ2-7): EAGVAQSPRYKIIEKRQSVAFWCNPISGHATLYWYQQILGQGPKLLIQFQNNGVVDDSQLPKDRFSAERLKGVDSTLKIQPAKLEDSAVYLCASSLTDLGTNYEQYFGPGTRLTVT.

The chain couples TRBV5-1 to TRBJ2-7, with 7 bases aligning to TRBD1. Germline CDR1 SGHRS, CDR2 YFSETQ. The V and J ends lost 2 bases and 7 bases, in that order; junction bases with no gene match: 12. The CDR3 covers 15 residues. The CDR3 here is CASSLPTGVQREQYF. The DNA of the CDR3 is TGCGCCAGCAGCTTACCAACAGGGGTTCAGCGGGAGCAGTACTTC.

This chain links TRBV2 with TRBJ1-4, with D possibly being TRBD1 (6 bases). The CDR3 loop spans 14 amino acids. Trimming left V 6 bases short and J 8 bases short, with 16 bases between. From germline, CDR1 is SNHLY and CDR2 FYNNEI. CDR3 residues: CASRVDRHEEKLFF. The CDR3 bases are TGTGCCAGCAGGGTAGACAGGCATGAGGAAAAACTGTTTTTT. Variable domain in full (rest from reference TRBV2 and TRBJ1-4): EPEVTQTPSHQVTQMGQEVILRCVPISNHLYFYWYRQILGQKVEFLVSFYNNEISEKSEIFDDQFSVERPDGSNFTLKIRSTKLEDSAMYFCASRVDRHEEKLFFGSGTQLSVL.

CDR3 in DNA: TGTGCCAGCGCTACGGGGGGGCGAGATACGCAGTATTTT. Amino acids: CASATGGRDTQYF. The chain links TRBV21-1 to TRBJ2-3; the D call of TRBD2 is as the table states it, not checked on the DNA. TRBV21-1 is marked as a pseudogene. The CDR3 spans 13 residues.

V usage is TRBV5-1 and J usage is TRBJ1-1, with a tentative D call TRBD1 (6 bases). Trimming shortened V by 5 bases and J by 4 bases, and 12 bases separated the two germline ends. The CDR3 is made up of 13 amino acids. Germline V CDR1 and CDR2: SGHRS, YFSETQ. Here the CDR3 reads CASRSGQSTEAFF. DNA for the CDR3: TGCGCCAGCAGATCCGGACAGTCCACTGAAGCTTTCTTT.

This sequence joins TRBV7-3 and TRBJ1-1; no reliable D call. The CDR3 runs 13 residues. CDR1 and CDR2 from the germline V gene are SGHTA and FQGTGA. V gave up 5 bases and J gave up 5 bases, with 12 bases separating them. As DNA, the CDR3 is TGTGCCAGCAGCAATTTCGGCGGGACTGAAGCTTTCTTT. Its protein is CASSNFGGTEAFF.

The chain has TRBV28 and TRBJ1-5; TRBD1 aligns across 8 bases. The germline V gene has CDR1 MDHEN and CDR2 SYDVKM. The CDR3 totals 14 residues. The trim removed 10 bases at V and 5 bases at J, leaving 10 bases unmatched. The CDR3 protein is CAIIPGGTYQPQHF. DNA for the CDR3: TGTGCCATCATTCCAGGGGGCACGTATCAGCCCCAGCATTTT.